Each of the 23 T cell receptor beta chains below was sequenced from the same sample in a study of yellow fever vaccine responses in identical twins. TCRdb recomputed calls from the RT-PCR reads with MiXCR, one row per CDR3 protein. The repertoire holds about 390 distinct CDR3 sequences, approximately 90% seen once, with about 15% in the top ten. This sample comprised T cells from blood (PBMCs), unsorted or a sorted subset (not recorded which), obtained before or after yellow fever vaccination (not recorded which). The receptor source for this set is a young woman who received the yellow fever vaccine.

There are a few counts of this clonotype. The CDR3, as DNA: TGTGCCACAACTAGCGGGGGCTTCCAAGAGACCCAGTACTTC. Protein product: CATTSGGFQETQYF. The chain couples TRBV30 to TRBJ2-5, with 11 bases that match TRBD2. The CDR3 spans 14 residues. V was clipped by 8 bases and J by 1 base; unmatched bases: 6. Germline CDR1 GTSNPN, CDR2 SVGIG (reference sequence).

The chain has TRBV25-1 and TRBJ2-1, with 9 bases lining up with TRBD2. V gave up 3 bases and J gave up 6 bases; unmatched junction bases: 6. The germline V gene encodes CDR1 MGHDK and CDR2 SYGVNS. The CDR3 spans 15 residues. The CDR3 DNA reads TGTGCCAGCAGTGAGTTAGCGGGAGAAAGCAATGAGCAGTTCTTC. Its translation: CASSELAGESNEQFF.

The chain employs TRBV4-1 and TRBJ1-1; TRBD1 matches at 7 bases. The J segment lost 4 bases and the V segment lost 5 bases, leaving 4 bases of the junction unmatched. Germline CDR1 and CDR2: MGHRA and YSYEKL. This CDR3 is built from 13 residues. The CDR3 region has the DNA TGCGCCAGCAGCAGACAGGGTGGCACTGAAGCTTTCTTT. Protein: CASSRQGGTEAFF.

The chain recombines TRBV11-1 with TRBJ2-1, with D hard to call. The CDR3 has 13 amino acids. Trimming took off 4 bases at V and 6 bases at J, with 10 bases between the two ends. CDR1 is SGHAT, CDR2 FQDESV, per germline (reference sequence). In DNA, the CDR3 is TGTGCCAGCAGCTACTTTGAGACCAATGAGCAGTTCTTC. It specifies CASSYFETNEQFF. The full variable domain, rest sourced from reference TRBV11-1 and TRBJ2-1, is EAEVAQSPRYKITEKSQAVAFWCDPISGHATLYWYRQILGQGPELLVQFQDESVVDDSQLPKDRFSAERLKGVDSTLKIQPAELGDSAMYLCASSYFETNEQFFGPGTRLTVL.

This clonotype came up a few times. The rearrangement joins TRBV6-1 to TRBJ1-2, with D unresolved. The germline V and J ends were trimmed by 5 bases and 3 bases, with 7 bases remaining between them. This CDR3 contains 12 residues. Germline CDR1 and CDR2: MNHNS and SASEGT. Here the CDR3 reads CASSTRYYGYTF. The CDR3 DNA reads as TGTGCCAGCAGTACAAGGTACTATGGCTACACCTTC.

The count of this clonotype is one. The chain combines TRBV10-1 with TRBJ2-3; TRBD1 or TRBD2 may be the D gene (5 bases each). CDR1 is WNHNN and CDR2 is SYGVQD in the germline V gene (reference sequence). The V gene lost 5 bases and the J gene lost 3 bases, with 9 bases spanning the gap. The CDR3 consists of 13 residues. CDR3 sequence reads: CASSWDVTDTQYF. CDR3 bases: TGCGCCAGCAGTTGGGACGTGACAGATACGCAGTATTTT.

V usage is TRBV11-1 and J usage is TRBJ2-1; D is unclear. V lost 6 bases, J lost 5 bases, and 17 bases lay in between. CDR1 is SGHAT and CDR2 is FQDESV in the germline V gene (reference sequence). The CDR3 has 15 amino acids. The CDR3 DNA is TGTGCCAGCAGTTCTAACGGGCTAACTCACAATGAGCAGTTCTTC. As protein: CASSSNGLTHNEQFF.

The V gene is TRBV7-6, the J gene TRBJ2-7; the match to TRBD1 covers 12 bases. The CDR3 contains 15 residues. V was clipped by 3 bases and J by 2 bases; unmatched bases: 2. Germline V gene data show CDR1 as SGHVS and CDR2 as FNYEAQ. CDR3 in amino acids: CASSLGQGAPYEQYF. The DNA of the CDR3 is TGTGCCAGCAGCTTGGGACAGGGGGCCCCCTACGAGCAGTACTTC.

This clonotype was detected only a few times. The genes are TRBV15 and TRBJ2-7; D not certain. The germline V gene has CDR1 LNHNV and CDR2 YYDKDF (reference sequence). The CDR3 extends over 13 amino acids. Trimming left V 4 bases short and J 5 bases short, with 12 bases between. The CDR3 bases are TGTGCCACCAGCACAGAGGCACACGACGAGCAGTACTTC. It is translated as CATSTEAHDEQYF.

The gene calls are TRBV10-1 and TRBJ1-6; D remains unclear. Per the germline V gene, CDR1 is WNHNN and CDR2 is SYGVQD (reference sequence). V was pared by 2 bases and J by 12 bases, with 11 bases between. This CDR3 is 13 amino acids long. The CDR3 here is CASSEVPTEPLHF. CDR3 bases: TGCGCCAGCAGTGAGGTCCCGACGGAACCCCTCCACTTT.

This chain connects TRBV12-1 to TRBJ2-5; the table's D call, TRBD1, was not checked against the DNA. TRBV12-1 is a pseudogene locus. The CDR3 consists of 14 residues. The CDR3 DNA follows: TGTGCCAGCAGGCGCTCAACAGGGGAAGAGACCCAGTACTTC. It translates to CASRRSTGEETQYF.

The chain couples TRBV4-1 to TRBJ1-2; D unclear. V was clipped by 0 bases and J by 7 bases, with 9 bases between them. CDR3 length equals 13 residues. Germline lookup yields CDR1 MGHRA and CDR2 YSYEKL. Written as DNA, the CDR3 is TGCGCCAGCAGCCAAGAGCCAGGTAGTGGCTACACCTTC. Translating gives CASSQEPGSGYTF.

The chain recombines TRBV4-1 with TRBJ2-7; D perhaps matches TRBD2 (6 bases). V was trimmed by 0 bases and J by 3 bases, leaving 15 bases between them. The CDR3 is made up of 16 amino acids. Germline V gene lookup returns CDR1 MGHRA and CDR2 YSYEKL. The CDR3 here is CASSQEGQEGFYEQYF. Here the CDR3 DNA reads TGCGCCAGCAGCCAAGAAGGTCAGGAGGGGTTCTACGAGCAGTACTTC.

This chain joins TRBV4-1 and TRBJ2-7; D is ambiguous. Trimming took off 4 bases at V and 3 bases at J, with 13 bases between the two ends. The germline V gene encodes CDR1 MGHRA and CDR2 YSYEKL. This CDR3 is built from 14 residues. The CDR3 spells CASSPRLGHYEQYF. The CDR3 DNA reads as TGCGCCAGCAGCCCTCGGCTAGGGCACTACGAGCAGTACTTC.

This clonotype appeared a single time. CDR3 loop: CASSPDRGSYEQYF. The CDR3 bases are TGCGCCAGCAGCCCTGACAGGGGCTCCTACGAGCAGTACTTC. The rearrangement joins TRBV4-3 to TRBJ2-7, with 8 bases matching TRBD1. CDR3 size: 14 residues. Germline V gene sequence: CDR1 LGHNA, CDR2 YSLEER. J lost 0 bases, V lost 4 bases, and 2 bases had no gene match.

The chain uses TRBV7-9 and TRBJ2-3; D gene uncertain. V was pared by 1 base and J by 2 bases, with 10 bases between. The CDR3 sequence is 15 residues long. CDR1 SEHNR and CDR2 FQNEAQ come from the germline V gene (reference sequence). The CDR3 reads CASSLDPAYTDTQYF. The CDR3 nucleotides read TGTGCCAGCAGCTTAGATCCGGCCTACACAGATACGCAGTATTTT.

The gene calls are TRBV29-1 and TRBJ2-7; TRBD1 matches 9 bases. Trimming at V came to 7 bases and at J to 6 bases, leaving 4 bases not matched to a gene. CDR3 length: 11 residues. Germline V gives CDR1 SQVTM, CDR2 ANQGSEA. CDR3: CSATGGGEQYF. The CDR3, as DNA: TGCAGCGCCACAGGGGGCGGCGAGCAGTACTTC.

The chain employs TRBV10-3 and TRBJ1-5, with a tentative D call TRBD1 (5 bases). The V end was cut by 2 bases, the J end by 0 bases, with 14 bases between. Germline V gene data show CDR1 as ENHRY and CDR2 as SYGVKD. The CDR3 is 17 amino acids. The CDR3 spells CAISEAGPRYSNQPQHF. For the CDR3, the DNA is TGTGCCATCAGTGAGGCGGGACCGAGGTATAGCAATCAGCCCCAGCATTTT.

This chain connects TRBV15 to TRBJ1-3; 7 nucleotides match TRBD1. CDR3 size: 15 residues. The ends lost 7 bases at V and 2 bases at J; junction bases unmatched: 8. CDR1 is LNHNV, CDR2 YYDKDF, per germline (reference sequence). In DNA, the CDR3 is TGTGCCACCACCCAGAACACAGGGGCTGGAAACACCATATATTTT. This sequence encodes CATTQNTGAGNTIYF. Variable domain in full (rest from reference TRBV15 and TRBJ1-3): DAMVIQNPRYQVTQFGKPVTLSCSQTLNHNVMYWYQQKSSQAPKLLFHYYDKDFNNEADTPDNFQSRRPNTSFCFLDIRSPGLGDTAMYLCATTQNTGAGNTIYFGEGSWLTVV.

The CDR3 nucleotides are TGCGCCAGCAGTCACCATGACAGGGTCGAGCAGTACTTC. Its translation is CASSHHDRVEQYF. The chain combines TRBV4-1 with TRBJ2-7; 7 nucleotides agree with TRBD1. V trimming: 6 bases; J trimming: 6 bases; junction bases outside the gene matches: 8. The CDR3 extends over 13 amino acids. Germline CDR1 and CDR2: MGHRA and YSYEKL.

The chain joins TRBV15 to TRBJ2-7; D gene unclear. The CDR3 is 14 amino acids. Germline CDR1 LNHNV, CDR2 YYDKDF (reference sequence). V was cut by 5 bases and J by 0 bases, with 11 bases left in between. This CDR3 reads CATSDTVVSYEQYF. The CDR3 DNA is TGTGCCACCAGCGATACCGTGGTCTCCTACGAGCAGTACTTC.

This chain joins TRBV10-3 and TRBJ2-4, with TRBD2 identical over 8 bases. CDR3 length equals 15 residues. Trimming took 0 bases from V and 5 from J; bases not matched to a gene: 3. The germline V gene has CDR1 ENHRY and CDR2 SYGVKD. Written as DNA, the CDR3 is TGTGCCATCAGTGAGTCGGGACTAGGGGAAAACATTCAGTACTTC. It yields the protein CAISESGLGENIQYF.

This clonotype was seen only a few times. The rearrangement links TRBV4-1 to TRBJ1-5; 10 bases are a match to TRBD1. The J segment lost 3 bases and the V segment lost 5 bases, leaving 7 bases of the junction unmatched. In germline, CDR1 is MGHRA, CDR2 YSYEKL. The CDR3 runs to 16 residues. CDR3 sequence: CASSWGQGTSNQPQHF. The CDR3 nucleotides read TGCGCCAGCAGCTGGGGACAGGGGACTTCCAATCAGCCCCAGCATTTT.